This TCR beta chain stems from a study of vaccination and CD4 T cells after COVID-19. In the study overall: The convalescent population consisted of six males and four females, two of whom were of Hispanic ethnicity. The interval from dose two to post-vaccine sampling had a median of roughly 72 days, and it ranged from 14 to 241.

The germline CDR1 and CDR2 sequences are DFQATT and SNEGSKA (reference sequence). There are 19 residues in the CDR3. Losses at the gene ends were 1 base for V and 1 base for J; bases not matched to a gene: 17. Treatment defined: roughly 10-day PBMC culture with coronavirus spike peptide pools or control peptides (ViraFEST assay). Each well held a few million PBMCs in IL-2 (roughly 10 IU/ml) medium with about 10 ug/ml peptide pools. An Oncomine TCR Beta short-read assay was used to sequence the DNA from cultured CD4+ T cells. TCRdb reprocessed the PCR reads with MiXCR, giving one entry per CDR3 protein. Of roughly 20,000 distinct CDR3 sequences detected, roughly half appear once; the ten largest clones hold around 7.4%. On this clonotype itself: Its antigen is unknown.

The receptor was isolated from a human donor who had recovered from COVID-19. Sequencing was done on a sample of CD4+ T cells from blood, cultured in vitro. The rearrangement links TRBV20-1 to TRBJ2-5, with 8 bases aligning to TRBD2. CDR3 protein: CSARGAFRGGDMTQETQYF. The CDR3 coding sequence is TGCAGTGCTAGAGGTGCTTTTCGGGGGGGCGACATGACCCAAGAGACCCAGTACTTC.